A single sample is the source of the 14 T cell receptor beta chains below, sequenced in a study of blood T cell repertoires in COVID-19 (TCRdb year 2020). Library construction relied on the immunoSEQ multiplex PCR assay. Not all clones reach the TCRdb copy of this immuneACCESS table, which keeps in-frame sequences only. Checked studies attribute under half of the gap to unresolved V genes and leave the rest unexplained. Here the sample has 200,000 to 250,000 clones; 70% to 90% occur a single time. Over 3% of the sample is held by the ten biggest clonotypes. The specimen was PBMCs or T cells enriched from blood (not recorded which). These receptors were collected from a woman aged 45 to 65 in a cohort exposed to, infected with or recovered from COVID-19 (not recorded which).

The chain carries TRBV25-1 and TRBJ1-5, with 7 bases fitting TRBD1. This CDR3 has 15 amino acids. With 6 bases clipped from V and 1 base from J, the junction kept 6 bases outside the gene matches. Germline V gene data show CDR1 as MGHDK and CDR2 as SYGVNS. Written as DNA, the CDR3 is TGTGCCAGCAGCGAGGGACAGTGGAGCAATCAGCCCCAGCATTTT. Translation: CASSEGQWSNQPQHF.

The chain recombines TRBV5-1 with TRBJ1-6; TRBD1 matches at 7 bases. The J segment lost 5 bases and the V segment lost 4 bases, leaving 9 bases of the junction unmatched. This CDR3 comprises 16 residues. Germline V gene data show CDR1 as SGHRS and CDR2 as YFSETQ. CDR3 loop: CASSLSTGFDNSPLHF. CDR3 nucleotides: TGCGCCAGCAGCCTATCGACAGGGTTTGATAATTCACCCCTCCACTTT.

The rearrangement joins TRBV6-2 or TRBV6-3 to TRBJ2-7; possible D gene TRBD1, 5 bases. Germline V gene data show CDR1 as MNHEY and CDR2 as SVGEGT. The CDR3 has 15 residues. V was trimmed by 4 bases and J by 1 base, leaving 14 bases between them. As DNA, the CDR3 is TGTGCCAGCAGTTTAAGGGGTATGAAATCCTACGAGCAGTACTTC. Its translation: CASSLRGMKSYEQYF.

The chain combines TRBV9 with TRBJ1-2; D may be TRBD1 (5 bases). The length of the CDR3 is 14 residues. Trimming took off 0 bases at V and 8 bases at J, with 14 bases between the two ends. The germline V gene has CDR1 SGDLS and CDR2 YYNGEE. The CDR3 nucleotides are TGTGCCAGCAGCGTAGACCAGGGAAGAGGCGGCTACACCTTC. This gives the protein CASSVDQGRGGYTF.

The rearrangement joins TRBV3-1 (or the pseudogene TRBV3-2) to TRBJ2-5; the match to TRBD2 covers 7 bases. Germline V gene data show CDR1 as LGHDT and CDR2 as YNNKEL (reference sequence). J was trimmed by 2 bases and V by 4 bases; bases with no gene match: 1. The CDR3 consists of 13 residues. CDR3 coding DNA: TGTGCCAGCAGCCCGGGGGGTCAAGAGACCCAGTACTTC. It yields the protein CASSPGGQETQYF.

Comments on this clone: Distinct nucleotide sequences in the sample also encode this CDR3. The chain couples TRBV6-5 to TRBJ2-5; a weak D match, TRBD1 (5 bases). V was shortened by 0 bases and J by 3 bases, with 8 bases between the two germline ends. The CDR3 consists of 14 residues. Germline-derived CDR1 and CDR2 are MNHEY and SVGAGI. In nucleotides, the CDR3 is TGTGCCAGCAGTTACTCCTACAGGAAAGAGACCCAGTACTTC. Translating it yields CASSYSYRKETQYF.

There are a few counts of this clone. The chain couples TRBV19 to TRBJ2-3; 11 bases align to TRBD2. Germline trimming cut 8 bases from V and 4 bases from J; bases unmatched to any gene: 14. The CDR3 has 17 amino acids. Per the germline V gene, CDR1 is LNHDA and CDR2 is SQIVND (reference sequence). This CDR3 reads CASRPSIAGGPADTQYF. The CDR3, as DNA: TGTGCCAGTCGACCCTCAATAGCGGGGGGGCCAGCAGATACGCAGTATTTT.

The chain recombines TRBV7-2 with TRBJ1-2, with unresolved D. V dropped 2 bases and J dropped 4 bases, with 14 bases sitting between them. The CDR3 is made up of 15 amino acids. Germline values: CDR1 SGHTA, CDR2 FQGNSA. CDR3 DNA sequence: TGTGCCAGCAGCTTACTCGGCGGTCAGCCCTATGGCTACACCTTC. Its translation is CASSLLGGQPYGYTF. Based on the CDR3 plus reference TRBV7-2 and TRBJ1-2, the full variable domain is GAGVSQSPSNKVTEKGKDVELRCDPISGHTALYWYRQSLGQGLEFLIYFQGNSAPDKSGLPSDRFSAERTGGSVSTLTIQRTQQEDSAVYLCASSLLGGQPYGYTFGSGTRLTVV.

DNA of the CDR3: TGTGCCAGCTCACCCGTGTACAGGGTATCCAATGAGCAGTTCTTC. Translation gives CASSPVYRVSNEQFF. The V call is TRBV18, the J call TRBJ2-1; possible D gene TRBD1, 6 bases. Germline CDR1 KGHSH, CDR2 LQKENI. The CDR3 contains 15 residues. The V end lost 3 bases, the J end lost 6 bases, and 15 bases lay between the germline ends.

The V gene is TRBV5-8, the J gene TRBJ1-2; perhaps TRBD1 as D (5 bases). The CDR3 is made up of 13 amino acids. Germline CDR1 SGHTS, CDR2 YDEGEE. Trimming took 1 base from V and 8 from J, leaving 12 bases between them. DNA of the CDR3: TGTGCCAGCAGCTTGACAGGTTTCTTCGGCTACACCTTC. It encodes CASSLTGFFGYTF. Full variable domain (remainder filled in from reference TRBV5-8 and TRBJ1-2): EAGVTQSPTHLIKTRGQQATLRCSPISGHTSVYWYQQALGLGLQFLLWYDEGEERNRGNFPPRFSGRQFPNYSSELNVNALELEDSALYLCASSLTGFFGYTFGSGTRLTVV.

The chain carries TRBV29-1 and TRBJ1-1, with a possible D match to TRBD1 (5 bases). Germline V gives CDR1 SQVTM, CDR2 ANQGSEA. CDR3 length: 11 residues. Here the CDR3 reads CTVNEGVSAFF. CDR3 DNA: TGCACTGTTAATGAAGGGGTCTCCGCTTTCTTT. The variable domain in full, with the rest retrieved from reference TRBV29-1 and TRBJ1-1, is SAVISQKPSRDICQRGTSLTIQCQVDSQVTMMFWYRQQPGQSLTLIATANQGSEATYESGFVIDKFPISRPNLTFSTLTVSNMSPEDSSIYLCTVNEGVSAFFGQGTRLTVV.

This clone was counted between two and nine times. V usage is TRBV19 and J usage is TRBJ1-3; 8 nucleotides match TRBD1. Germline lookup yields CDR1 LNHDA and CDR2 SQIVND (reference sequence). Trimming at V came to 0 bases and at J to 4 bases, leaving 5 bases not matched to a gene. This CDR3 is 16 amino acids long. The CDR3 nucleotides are TGTGCCAGTAGTATAGAATTTTGGGACAGGGGAAACACCATATATTTT. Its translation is CASSIEFWDRGNTIYF.

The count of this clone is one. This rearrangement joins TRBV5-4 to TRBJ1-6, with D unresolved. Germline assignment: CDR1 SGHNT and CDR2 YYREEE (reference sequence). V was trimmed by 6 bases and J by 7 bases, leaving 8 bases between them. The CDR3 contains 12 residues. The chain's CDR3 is CASNQANSPLHF. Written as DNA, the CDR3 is TGTGCCAGCAATCAGGCAAATTCACCCCTCCACTTT.

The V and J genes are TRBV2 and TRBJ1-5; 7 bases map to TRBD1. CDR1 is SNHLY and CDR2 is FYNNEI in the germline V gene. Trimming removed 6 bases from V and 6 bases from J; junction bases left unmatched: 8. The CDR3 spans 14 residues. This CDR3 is CASRLQGGSQPQHF. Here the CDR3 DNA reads TGTGCCAGCAGGCTTCAGGGGGGAAGTCAGCCCCAGCATTTT. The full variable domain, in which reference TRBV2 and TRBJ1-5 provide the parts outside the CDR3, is EPEVTQTPSHQVTQMGQEVILRCVPISNHLYFYWYRQILGQKVEFLVSFYNNEISEKSEIFDDQFSVERPDGSNFTLKIRSTKLEDSAMYFCASRLQGGSQPQHFGDGTRLSIL.